This is a list of T cell receptor beta chains from one sample in a study of blood T cell repertoires in COVID-19. Sequencing was performed with immunoSEQ multiplex PCR; in TCRdb, only in-frame clones are kept and a portion is missing. The sample holds 150,000 to 200,000 clones, 92% seen once. Sequenced material: peripheral blood. The receptors come from a man aged 25 to 40 with COVID-19, enrolled during active disease. The conserved cysteine and the conserved F or W are not part of the CDR3 here.

TRBV11-2 | ASSPFRGSQETQY
TRBV18 | ASSATGAGTGELF
TRBV5-4 | ASSLVSASSYEQY
TRBV14 | ASSQEWRLPNYGYT
TRBV6-2/TRBV6-3 | ASSQRAVGRENQPQH
TRBV5-6 | ASSLDSDNYGYT
TRBV27 | ASSFPNQPQH
TRBV11-2 | ASSFNRDAEAF
TRBV7-2 | ASSSPGRVGQGADEQY
TRBV3-1/TRBV3-2 | ASSHKGGDRAEGYT
TRBV19 | ASRKLLAGVNNEQF
TRBV6-6 | ASSPLAGEQETQY
TRBV29-1 | SAVIDYGYEQY
TRBV24-1 | ATSVPSGRRGTDTQY
TRBV6-4 | ASSDSNILQTHRGTEAF
TRBV3-1/TRBV3-2 | ASSRQGGVREKLF
TRBV2 | ASKRNLDRGRVLT
TRBV25-1 | ASSEGWGAETQY
TRBV19 | ASSIPRENTEAF